Listed below are T cell receptor beta chains from one sample, sequenced in a study of identical twins. TCRdb re-called the 5' RACE reads through MiXCR, storing one row per CDR3 protein. This table has some 440,000 distinct CDR3 sequences, roughly 24% appearing once. These data were also filed under a second study, of T cells expressing NK-cell markers.

Sample: CD4+ T cells sorted from blood. Receptors were obtained from a woman younger than 35 in good health. The CDR3 runs from the conserved cysteine through the conserved F or W. Fields, in order: V gene, D gene, J gene, clone size, CDR3 DNA, CDR3 protein. A D gene is named only where the DNA matches it firmly. Not every row has a clone size; where given, it reads once, few, many or a size class.

V gene: TRBV2; D gene: .; J gene: TRBJ2-3; clone size: few; CDR3 DNA: TGTGCCAGCAGTGCCAGTACTAGCACAGATACGCAGTATTTT; CDR3 protein: CASSASTSTDTQYF
V gene: TRBV5-5; D gene: .; J gene: TRBJ1-6; clone size: .; CDR3 DNA: TGTGCCAGCAGCCCCCTGGGGGCGGAGGGTTCACCCCTCCACTTT; CDR3 protein: CASSPLGAEGSPLHF
V gene: TRBV7-9; D gene: TRBD1; J gene: TRBJ1-1; clone size: .; CDR3 DNA: TGTGCCAGCAGCCCCCGCGGGACAGGGGGGACTGAAGCTCTCTTT; CDR3 protein: CASSPRGTGGTEALF
V gene: TRBV20-1; D gene: .; J gene: TRBJ1-2; clone size: .; CDR3 DNA: TGCAGTGCGATCAGTCCTAACTATGGCTACACCTTC; CDR3 protein: CSAISPNYGYTF
V gene: TRBV7-8; D gene: TRBD2; J gene: TRBJ2-2; clone size: .; CDR3 DNA: TGTGCCAGCAGCTTAAGGGTAGCGGGGAACACCGGGGAGCTGTTTTTT; CDR3 protein: CASSLRVAGNTGELFF
V gene: TRBV6-1; D gene: .; J gene: TRBJ2-5; clone size: few; CDR3 DNA: TGTGCCAGCAGTCAGTTTCTGGGACGGAGCCAAGAGACCCAGTACTTC; CDR3 protein: CASSQFLGRSQETQYF
V gene: TRBV7-2; D gene: .; J gene: TRBJ2-1; clone size: .; CDR3 DNA: TGTGCCAGCAGCGGATCCGGGTACAATGAGCAGTTCTTC; CDR3 protein: CASSGSGYNEQFF
V gene: TRBV20-1; D gene: TRBD2; J gene: TRBJ2-1; clone size: .; CDR3 DNA: TGCAGTGCTCGTACTAGCGGGGACTACCTTTCCTACAATGAGCAGTTCTTC; CDR3 protein: CSARTSGDYLSYNEQFF
V gene: TRBV7-3; D gene: .; J gene: TRBJ2-3; clone size: .; CDR3 DNA: TGTGCCAGCAGCTTATTGGGTGGGCCAGATACGCAGTATTTT; CDR3 protein: CASSLLGGPDTQYF
V gene: TRBV12-3/TRBV12-4; D gene: TRBD1; J gene: TRBJ1-2; clone size: .; CDR3 DNA: TGTGCCAGCAGTGGCTCGGGACAGGGCTTAGGGGGCTACACCTTC; CDR3 protein: CASSGSGQGLGGYTF
V gene: TRBV11-3; D gene: TRBD2; J gene: TRBJ2-1; clone size: .; CDR3 DNA: TGTGCCAGCAGCGTTAGCGGGGGGGCACACAATGAGCAGTTCTTC; CDR3 protein: CASSVSGGAHNEQFF
V gene: TRBV2; D gene: .; J gene: TRBJ2-4; clone size: .; CDR3 DNA: TGTGCCAGCGCCGACATAGCCAAAAACATTCAGTACTTC; CDR3 protein: CASADIAKNIQYF
V gene: TRBV20-1; D gene: TRBD2; J gene: TRBJ2-1; clone size: .; CDR3 DNA: TGCAGTGCTAGAGATGGTGAGCGGGGTCGTTTTGAGCAGTTCTTC; CDR3 protein: CSARDGERGRFEQFF
V gene: TRBV29-1; D gene: .; J gene: TRBJ1-4; clone size: .; CDR3 DNA: .; CDR3 protein: CSPRSTGTMKNCFF
V gene: TRBV18; D gene: .; J gene: TRBJ2-6; clone size: .; CDR3 DNA: TGTGCCAGCTCACCACCAAGTGCCGGCAAAGTCCTGACTTTC; CDR3 protein: CASSPPSAGKVLTF
V gene: TRBV5-5; D gene: .; J gene: TRBJ1-1; clone size: .; CDR3 DNA: TGTGCCAGCAGCTTCCGCCCTGGCAGGAACACTGAAGCTTTCTTT; CDR3 protein: CASSFRPGRNTEAFF
V gene: TRBV18; D gene: TRBD1; J gene: TRBJ2-5; clone size: .; CDR3 DNA: TGTGCCAGCTCACCCGGACAGGGCTTCGGGCAAGAGACCCAGTACTTC; CDR3 protein: CASSPGQGFGQETQYF
V gene: TRBV20-1; D gene: TRBD2; J gene: TRBJ2-5; clone size: few; CDR3 DNA: TGCAGTGGACTAGCGGGAGAGGAGACCCAGTACTTC; CDR3 protein: CSGLAGEETQYF
V gene: TRBV20-1; D gene: .; J gene: TRBJ2-4; clone size: many; CDR3 DNA: TGCAGTGCTATCCACTCCCAGGGGCTAGCCAAAAACATTCAGTACTTC; CDR3 protein: CSAIHSQGLAKNIQYF
V gene: TRBV20-1; D gene: TRBD2; J gene: TRBJ2-5; clone size: .; CDR3 DNA: TGCAGTGCTAGTAGGACTAGTAGGGAGACCCAGTACTTC; CDR3 protein: CSASRTSRETQYF
V gene: TRBV20-1; D gene: TRBD2; J gene: TRBJ2-3; clone size: .; CDR3 DNA: TGCAGTGCTAGAGATTGGGTAGCGGGGAACACAGATACGCAGTATTTT; CDR3 protein: CSARDWVAGNTDTQYF
V gene: TRBV30; D gene: .; J gene: TRBJ2-1; clone size: few; CDR3 DNA: TGTGCCCGTCGATCCGATCCCAGTGAGCAGTTCTTC; CDR3 protein: CARRSDPSEQFF
V gene: TRBV7-2; D gene: TRBD2; J gene: TRBJ2-7; clone size: .; CDR3 DNA: TGTGCCAGCACCAGACTAGCGGGGGCCGCCTACGAGCAGTACTTC; CDR3 protein: CASTRLAGAAYEQYF
V gene: TRBV20-1; D gene: .; J gene: TRBJ2-5; clone size: few; CDR3 DNA: TGCAGTGCTTTGGGGGAACTCCAAGAGACCCAGTACTTC; CDR3 protein: CSALGELQETQYF
V gene: TRBV20-1; D gene: .; J gene: TRBJ2-6; clone size: few; CDR3 DNA: TGCAGTGCTAGAGTCTCTGGGGCCAACGTCCTGACTTTC; CDR3 protein: CSARVSGANVLTF
V gene: TRBV12-3/TRBV12-4; D gene: .; J gene: TRBJ2-7; clone size: many; CDR3 DNA: TGTGCCAGCAGTTTTCGGGACGAGCAGTACTTC; CDR3 protein: CASSFRDEQYF
V gene: TRBV12-3/TRBV12-4; D gene: .; J gene: TRBJ2-2; clone size: once; CDR3 DNA: TGTGCCAGCAGCCTGAAACGGGAGCTGTTTTTT; CDR3 protein: CASSLKRELFF
V gene: TRBV5-6; D gene: .; J gene: TRBJ1-1; clone size: many; CDR3 DNA: TGTGCCAGCAGTCCGGCCAGGTGGAAGACTGAAGCTTTCTTT; CDR3 protein: CASSPARWKTEAFF
V gene: TRBV11-2; D gene: TRBD2; J gene: TRBJ2-1; clone size: .; CDR3 DNA: TGTGCCAGCAGCTTTGGGGGGGGAGCCTACAATGAGCAGTTCTTC; CDR3 protein: CASSFGGGAYNEQFF
V gene: TRBV20-1; D gene: .; J gene: TRBJ2-1; clone size: few; CDR3 DNA: TGCAGTGCTAGACTAGCGAAGATTAGTAATGAGCAGTTCTTC; CDR3 protein: CSARLAKISNEQFF
V gene: TRBV5-1; D gene: TRBD2; J gene: TRBJ2-7; clone size: few; CDR3 DNA: TGCGCCAGCACCCAGGGACTAGCGAACTACTACGAGCAGTACTTC; CDR3 protein: CASTQGLANYYEQYF
V gene: TRBV20-1; D gene: TRBD2; J gene: TRBJ2-2; clone size: few; CDR3 DNA: TGCAGTGTGACTAGCGGGATCTCCACCGGGGAGCTGTTTTTT; CDR3 protein: CSVTSGISTGELFF
V gene: TRBV2; D gene: TRBD2; J gene: TRBJ2-2; clone size: .; CDR3 DNA: TGTGCCAGCACCAGAGTCCCGGGACTAGCGGGAGGGGACACCGGGGAGCTGTTTTTT; CDR3 protein: CASTRVPGLAGGDTGELFF
V gene: TRBV7-2; D gene: .; J gene: TRBJ1-1; clone size: once; CDR3 DNA: TGTGCCAGCAGCCGGGCAGGGGTAAACACTGAAGCTTTCTTT; CDR3 protein: CASSRAGVNTEAFF
V gene: TRBV6-1; D gene: .; J gene: TRBJ2-7; clone size: .; CDR3 DNA: TGTGCCACCAGGGTCGGCAGGGACGAGGCCTACGAGCAGTACTTC; CDR3 protein: CATRVGRDEAYEQYF
V gene: TRBV19; D gene: .; J gene: TRBJ2-7; clone size: .; CDR3 DNA: TGTGCCAGTAGTATCGGGACTGTCTCCTACGAGCAGTACTTC; CDR3 protein: CASSIGTVSYEQYF
V gene: TRBV3-1; D gene: .; J gene: TRBJ2-6; clone size: few; CDR3 DNA: TGTGCCAGCAGCCACCCATTTGAGGCCAACGTCCTGACTTTC; CDR3 protein: CASSHPFEANVLTF
V gene: TRBV2; D gene: .; J gene: TRBJ2-1; clone size: .; CDR3 DNA: TGTGCCAGCAGGGGGGCTACCCGGTCTTTGCAGTTCTTC; CDR3 protein: CASRGATRSLQFF
V gene: TRBV19; D gene: .; J gene: TRBJ1-5; clone size: once; CDR3 DNA: TGTGCCAGTAGCGGGAGGGGGACTCAGCCCCAGCATTTT; CDR3 protein: CASSGRGTQPQHF
V gene: TRBV5-1; D gene: .; J gene: TRBJ1-2; clone size: .; CDR3 DNA: TGCGCCAGCAGCTTGGTCGGGGCTCAATATGGCTACACCTTC; CDR3 protein: CASSLVGAQYGYTF
V gene: TRBV11-3; D gene: .; J gene: TRBJ2-5; clone size: .; CDR3 DNA: TGTGCCACGCGGTATCGATCAGACCAAGAGACCCAGTACTTC; CDR3 protein: CATRYRSDQETQYF
V gene: TRBV29-1; D gene: .; J gene: TRBJ2-3; clone size: many; CDR3 DNA: TGCAGCGTTCGGGTCGCAACAGATACGCAGTATTTT; CDR3 protein: CSVRVATDTQYF
V gene: TRBV7-3; D gene: .; J gene: TRBJ2-1; clone size: .; CDR3 DNA: TGTGCCAGCAGCTTAGCGGGGGCCGCCAATGAGCAGTTCTTC; CDR3 protein: CASSLAGAANEQFF
V gene: TRBV5-1; D gene: .; J gene: TRBJ1-3; clone size: medium-sized; CDR3 DNA: TGCGCCAGCAGCCCTAGGACGTCCTCTGGAAACACCATATATTTT; CDR3 protein: CASSPRTSSGNTIYF
V gene: TRBV11-2; D gene: TRBD1; J gene: TRBJ2-7; clone size: .; CDR3 DNA: TGTGCCAGCAGCTCGTCGCCGACAGGGGGCCACGAGCAGTACTTC; CDR3 protein: CASSSSPTGGHEQYF
V gene: TRBV12-3/TRBV12-4; D gene: .; J gene: TRBJ1-1; clone size: few; CDR3 DNA: TGTGCCAGCAGTTTCGGAGGCAGAGCTTTCTTT; CDR3 protein: CASSFGGRAFF
V gene: TRBV6-4; D gene: .; J gene: TRBJ1-2; clone size: .; CDR3 DNA: TGTGCCAGCAAGGGGCAGGGGCCTTATGGCTACACCTTC; CDR3 protein: CASKGQGPYGYTF
V gene: TRBV20-1; D gene: TRBD2; J gene: TRBJ2-1; clone size: .; CDR3 DNA: TGCAGTGCTTCTAACGCCGAGACTAGCGGGAGGAGGAATGAGCAGTTCTTC; CDR3 protein: CSASNAETSGRRNEQFF
V gene: TRBV5-6; D gene: TRBD1; J gene: TRBJ1-1; clone size: few; CDR3 DNA: TGTGCCAGCAGACGGCGACAGGGGAATACTGAAGCTTTCTTT; CDR3 protein: CASRRRQGNTEAFF
V gene: TRBV19; D gene: .; J gene: TRBJ2-4; clone size: .; CDR3 DNA: TGTGCCAGTCAGGACTCTCTCCTAGCCAAAAACATTCAGTACTTC; CDR3 protein: CASQDSLLAKNIQYF
V gene: TRBV12-3/TRBV12-4; D gene: TRBD1; J gene: TRBJ2-7; clone size: .; CDR3 DNA: TGTGCCAGCAGCGCGCCGGGACAGGGAGGGGAGCAGTACTTC; CDR3 protein: CASSAPGQGGEQYF
V gene: TRBV29-1; D gene: .; J gene: TRBJ1-1; clone size: few; CDR3 DNA: TGCAGCGTGGGGCACAGGTTTACGAACACTGAAGCTTTCTTT; CDR3 protein: CSVGHRFTNTEAFF
V gene: TRBV5-1; D gene: TRBD2; J gene: TRBJ2-4; clone size: few; CDR3 DNA: TGCGCCAGCAGCACGGGACTAGCGAACATTCAGTACTTC; CDR3 protein: CASSTGLANIQYF
V gene: TRBV5-5; D gene: .; J gene: TRBJ2-1; clone size: .; CDR3 DNA: TGTGCCAGCAGCTTGGTGTTGGAGCAGTTCTTC; CDR3 protein: CASSLVLEQFF
V gene: TRBV5-1; D gene: TRBD1; J gene: TRBJ2-7; clone size: few; CDR3 DNA: TGCGCCAGCAGGGTCCCGGGACAGGGATTCCACGAGCAGTACTTC; CDR3 protein: CASRVPGQGFHEQYF
V gene: TRBV14; D gene: .; J gene: TRBJ1-5; clone size: .; CDR3 DNA: TGTGCCCACCGGGGCCCCCATCAGCCCCAGCATTTT; CDR3 protein: CAHRGPHQPQHF
V gene: TRBV11-2; D gene: .; J gene: TRBJ2-1; clone size: few; CDR3 DNA: TGTGCCAGCAGCTTAGGTAGCTCGGGTAATGAGCAGTTCTTC; CDR3 protein: CASSLGSSGNEQFF